The 22 T cell receptor beta chains presented below share a single source sample, sequenced in a study of Graves' ophthalmopathy and Graves' hyperthyroidism. Using RNA transcripts, the TCR beta CDR3 regions were amplified. Investigators did first-round RT-PCR with HTBI primers, then second-round multiplex PCR. TCRdb re-called the multiplex PCR reads through MiXCR, storing one row per CDR3 protein. The sample lists approximately 210,000 distinct CDR3 sequences, just under 30% occurring once. Specimen: peripheral blood. The source of these receptors is a middle-aged man with Graves' ophthalmopathy.

This clonotype was observed many times. The V gene is TRBV3-1, the J gene TRBJ2-7; the match to TRBD2 covers 9 bases. Germline V gene sequence: CDR1 LGHDT, CDR2 YNNKEL (reference sequence). CDR3 length: 14 amino acids. With V trimmed by 4 bases and J by 2 bases, 3 bases remained unmatched. CDR3 amino acids: CASSRLAEAYEQYF. DNA for the CDR3: TGTGCCAGCAGCCGACTAGCGGAAGCCTACGAGCAGTACTTC.

At least ten counts were recorded for this clonotype. The J gene is TRBJ2-7, the V gene TRBV20-1, with D maybe TRBD2 (5 bases). Germline V lookup: CDR1 DFQATT, CDR2 SNEGSKA (reference sequence). With 4 bases removed from V and 4 bases from J, the gap between germline ends came to 8 bases. The CDR3 spans 11 residues. The DNA for the CDR3 is TGCAGTGCTACTAGCAAGTACGAGCAGTACTTC. Translated: CSATSKYEQYF.

There are many counts of this clonotype. The rearrangement links TRBV28 to TRBJ1-1; no reliable D call. Looked up from germline, CDR1 is MDHEN and CDR2 is SYDVKM. V was pared by 8 bases and J by 0 bases, with 10 bases between. The CDR3 covers 13 residues. CDR3 protein: CASGRPLNTEAFF. Written as DNA, the CDR3 is TGTGCCAGCGGGAGGCCCCTGAACACTGAAGCTTTCTTT.

The sample holds many counts of this clonotype. J is TRBJ2-7 and V is TRBV11-2, with TRBD1 matching over 7 bases. The CDR3 consists of 15 residues. The V segment lost 0 bases and the J segment 2 bases; nucleotides outside the gene matches: 4. Germline assignment: CDR1 SGHAT and CDR2 FQNNGV. The CDR3 spells CASSLDPGQAYEQYF. CDR3 DNA: TGTGCCAGCAGCTTAGACCCAGGACAGGCCTACGAGCAGTACTTC. The whole variable domain, filled in from reference TRBV11-2 and TRBJ2-7, reads EAGVAQSPRYKIIEKRQSVAFWCNPISGHATLYWYQQILGQGPKLLIQFQNNGVVDDSQLPKDRFSAERLKGVDSTLKIQPAKLEDSAVYLCASSLDPGQAYEQYFGPGTRLTVT.

The chain is built from TRBV5-6 and TRBJ2-5; D gene uncertain. Germline V gene sequence: CDR1 SGHDT, CDR2 YYEEEE. The germline V and J ends were trimmed by 1 base and 0 bases, with 13 bases remaining between them. The CDR3 totals 16 residues. This CDR3 reads CASSLLYSSDQETQYF. The CDR3 region has the DNA TGTGCCAGCAGCTTGCTATACTCGAGCGACCAAGAGACCCAGTACTTC.

The table lists this clonotype with many counts. The chain recombines TRBV12-3 or TRBV12-4 with TRBJ1-1; 9 bases fit TRBD1. The CDR3 spans 17 residues. J was trimmed by 5 bases and V by 4 bases; bases with no gene match: 14. CDR3 coding DNA: TGTGCCAGCAGTTCCCGAGATTACAGGGGGCGCGGGACTGAAGCTTTCTTT. Protein product: CASSSRDYRGRGTEAFF.

This clonotype occurred many times. The chain recombines TRBV6-5 with TRBJ2-5; TRBD2 might be the D (6 bases). From germline, CDR1 is MNHEY and CDR2 SVGAGI. V lost 5 bases and J 4 bases, leaving 17 bases between the germline ends. The CDR3 has 15 amino acids. CDR3: CASSTAGLESETQYF. CDR3 DNA: TGTGCCAGCAGTACGGCGGGACTCGAGTCAGAGACCCAGTACTTC.

In this sample, this clonotype turned up many times. A much larger clone differs by one base, so this may be a read error. This rearrangement joins TRBV20-1 to TRBJ1-1, with 8 bases that match TRBD1. The CDR3 contains 13 residues. With V trimmed by 4 bases and J by 3 bases, 4 bases remained unmatched. Germline CDR1 is DFQATT and CDR2 is SNEGSKA (reference sequence). This CDR3 reads CSANRGMDTEAFF. Written as DNA, the CDR3 is TGCAGTGCTAACAGGGGGATGGACACTGAAGCTTTCTTT.

This clonotype was counted many times. The chain joins TRBV19 to TRBJ2-5; D is possibly TRBD1 (6 bases). The V end lost 5 bases, the J end lost 8 bases, and 12 bases lay between the germline ends. The V gene's germline CDR1 is LNHDA and CDR2 SQIVND (reference sequence). The CDR3 has 12 amino acids. CDR3 nucleotides: TGTGCCAGTAGTTTAACAGGGAGAACCCAGTACTTC. Its translation: CASSLTGRTQYF.

This chain connects TRBV20-1 to TRBJ1-2; weak D call: TRBD1 (5 bases). Per the germline V gene, CDR1 is DFQATT and CDR2 is SNEGSKA (reference sequence). The CDR3 spans 14 residues. The V and J ends lost 6 bases and 0 bases respectively, with 14 bases between them. CDR3 loop: CSARTRHTNYGYTF. The CDR3 region has the DNA TGCAGTGCCCGGACACGTCATACTAACTATGGCTACACCTTC.

V is TRBV28 and J is TRBJ2-5; 7 bases are shared with TRBD1. The CDR3 has 14 residues. V gave up 5 bases and J gave up 2 bases; unmatched junction bases: 5. The germline V gene encodes CDR1 MDHEN and CDR2 SYDVKM. The CDR3 loop reads CASSQGQRQETQYF. The DNA of the CDR3 is TGTGCCAGCAGTCAGGGACAGCGGCAAGAGACCCAGTACTTC.

V gene TRBV27 combines with J gene TRBJ1-1, with 9 nucleotides matching TRBD1. Germline CDR1 reads MNHEY; CDR2 reads SMNVEV (reference sequence). J was trimmed by 7 bases and V by 4 bases; bases with no gene match: 10. The CDR3 loop spans 15 amino acids. CDR3 in amino acids: CASSSNTGGRLEAFF. The DNA of the CDR3 is TGTGCCAGCAGTTCAAATACAGGGGGCCGCCTTGAAGCTTTCTTT.

This clonotype was seen many times. The V gene is TRBV20-1, the J gene TRBJ2-7; 10 positions agree with TRBD2. The germline CDR1 and CDR2 sequences are DFQATT and SNEGSKA (reference sequence). Losses at the gene ends were 0 bases for V and 4 bases for J; bases not matched to a gene: 6. This CDR3 is built from 15 residues. DNA for the CDR3: TGCAGTGCTAGAGATGCTAGCGGGAGTGCTTACGAGCAGTACTTC. This gives the protein CSARDASGSAYEQYF.

This clonotype has ten or more counts. The V and J genes are TRBV29-1 and TRBJ1-1; TRBD1 might be the D (5 bases). CDR1 is SQVTM, CDR2 ANQGSEA, per germline. The ends were cut back, 7 bases at V and 4 bases at J, with 16 bases in the middle. The CDR3 is 13 residues long. The CDR3: CSGSGGAGTEAFF. In DNA, the CDR3 is TGCAGCGGATCGGGAGGGGCGGGCACTGAAGCTTTCTTT.

V gene TRBV6-2 or TRBV6-3 combines with J gene TRBJ1-2; D not resolved. Germline lookup yields CDR1 MNHEY and CDR2 SVGEGT. Trimming stripped 7 bases from V and 8 bases from J, with 14 bases between. This CDR3 contains 12 residues. The CDR3 nucleotides read TGTGCCAGCACTACCCCTTTATTCGGCTACACCTTC. Protein product: CASTTPLFGYTF.

In this sample, this clonotype turned up many times. The chain employs TRBV2 and TRBJ2-2, with a possible D match to TRBD2 (7 bases). Germline V gene lookup returns CDR1 SNHLY and CDR2 FYNNEI. The CDR3 has 16 residues. Trimming took 1 base from V and 4 from J, leaving 13 bases between them. CDR3 DNA sequence: TGTGCCAGCAGTGAAGGCGGGGGCGCGGGCACCGGGGAGCTGTTTTTT. Protein: CASSEGGGAGTGELFF.

This clonotype was detected ten times or more. The rearrangement links TRBV7-2 to TRBJ2-5; D is unresolved. The CDR3 covers 11 residues. The V end lost 4 bases, the J end lost 7 bases, and 7 bases lay between the germline ends. Germline assignment: CDR1 SGHTA and CDR2 FQGNSA. This CDR3 reads CASSSGGTQYF. In nucleotides, the CDR3 is TGTGCCAGCAGCTCCGGTGGGACCCAGTACTTC.

V is TRBV19 and J is TRBJ1-1; 7 bases align to TRBD1. The CDR3 is made up of 11 amino acids. V gave up 6 bases and J gave up 12 bases; unmatched junction bases: 7. Germline V CDR1 and CDR2: LNHDA, SQIVND (reference sequence). The CDR3: CASREGQKTFF. CDR3 coding DNA: TGTGCCAGTAGAGAGGGACAGAAGACTTTCTTT.

This clonotype has at least ten counts. The chain joins TRBV20-1 to TRBJ2-7; 15 nucleotides align to TRBD2. This CDR3 has 19 amino acids. The germline CDR1 and CDR2 sequences are DFQATT and SNEGSKA (reference sequence). The trim removed 6 bases at V and 7 bases at J, leaving 22 bases unmatched. The CDR3 DNA reads TGCAGTGCAAAAGGGACAGGACTAGCGGGAGGGGCCTTTGTGTTGGAGCAGTACTTC. Its protein is CSAKGTGLAGGAFVLEQYF.

The sample holds many counts of this clonotype. The chain employs TRBV28 and TRBJ2-5, with D perhaps TRBD1 or TRBD2 (5 bases each). CDR3 length: 15 amino acids. The V gene lost 6 bases and the J gene lost 9 bases, with 23 bases spanning the gap. CDR1 and CDR2 from the germline V gene are MDHEN and SYDVKM. The CDR3 reads CASSPPGMGTGAQYF. CDR3 DNA sequence: TGTGCCAGCAGCCCACCCGGGATGGGGACGGGCGCCCAGTACTTC.

This clonotype was counted many times. The chain employs TRBV6-2 or TRBV6-3 and TRBJ2-2; no clear D gene. This CDR3 contains 11 residues. Germline lookup yields CDR1 MNHEY and CDR2 SVGEGT. Trimming took 8 bases from V and 6 from J, leaving 7 bases between them. This CDR3 reads CASVRAGELFF. In DNA, the CDR3 is TGTGCCAGCGTTCGCGCCGGGGAGCTGTTTTTT.

The rearrangement links TRBV6-1 to TRBJ1-5; possible D gene TRBD1, 5 bases. CDR1 and CDR2 from the germline V gene are MNHNS and SASEGT. Trimming removed 7 bases at V and 5 bases at J, with 15 bases between. The CDR3 covers 14 residues. CDR3 in amino acids: CASKLAGYDQPQHF. For the CDR3, the DNA is TGTGCCAGCAAACTCGCAGGGTATGATCAGCCCCAGCATTTT.